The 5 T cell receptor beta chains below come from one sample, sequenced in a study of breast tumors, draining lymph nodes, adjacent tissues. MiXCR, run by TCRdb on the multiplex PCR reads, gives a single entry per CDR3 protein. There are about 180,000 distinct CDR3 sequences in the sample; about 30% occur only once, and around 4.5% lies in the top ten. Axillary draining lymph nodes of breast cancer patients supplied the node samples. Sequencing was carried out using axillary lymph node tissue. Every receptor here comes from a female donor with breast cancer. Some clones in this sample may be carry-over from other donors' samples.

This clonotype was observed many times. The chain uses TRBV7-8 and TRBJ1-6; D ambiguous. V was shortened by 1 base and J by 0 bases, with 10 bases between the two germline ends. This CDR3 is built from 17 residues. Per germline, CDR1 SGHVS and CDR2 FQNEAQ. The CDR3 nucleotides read TGTGCCAGCAGCTTAGGTGGTAGGAGCTCCTATAATTCACCCCTCCACTTT. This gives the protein CASSLGGRSSYNSPLHF. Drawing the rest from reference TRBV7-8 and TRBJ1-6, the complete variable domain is GAGVSQSPRYKVAKRGQDVALRCDPISGHVSLFWYQQALGQGPEFLTYFQNEAQLDKSGLPSDRFFAERPEGSVSTLKIQRTQQEDSAVYLCASSLGGRSSYNSPLHFGNGTRLTVT.

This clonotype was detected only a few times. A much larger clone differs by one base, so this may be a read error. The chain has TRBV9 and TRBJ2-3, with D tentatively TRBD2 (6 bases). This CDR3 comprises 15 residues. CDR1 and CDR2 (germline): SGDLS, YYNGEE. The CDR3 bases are TGTGCCGGCAGCGTAGAGTCGGGGGAGGTAGATACGCAGTATTTT. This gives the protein CAGSVESGEVDTQYF.

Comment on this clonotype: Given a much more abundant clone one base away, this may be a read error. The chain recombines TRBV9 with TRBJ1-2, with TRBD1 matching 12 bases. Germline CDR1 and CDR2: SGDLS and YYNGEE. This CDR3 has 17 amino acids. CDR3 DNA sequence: TGTGCCGGCAGCCCCCGGGACAGGGGGCGCTTAGGGTATGGCTACACCTTC. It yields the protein CAGSPRDRGRLGYGYTF.

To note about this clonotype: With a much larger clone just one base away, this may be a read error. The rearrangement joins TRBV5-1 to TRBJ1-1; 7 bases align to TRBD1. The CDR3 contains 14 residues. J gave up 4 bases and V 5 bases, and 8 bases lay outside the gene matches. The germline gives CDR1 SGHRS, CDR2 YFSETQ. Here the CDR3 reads CASSPGGQSTEAFF. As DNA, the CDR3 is TGCGCCAGCAGTCCAGGGGGGCAGAGCACTGAAGCTTTCTTT.

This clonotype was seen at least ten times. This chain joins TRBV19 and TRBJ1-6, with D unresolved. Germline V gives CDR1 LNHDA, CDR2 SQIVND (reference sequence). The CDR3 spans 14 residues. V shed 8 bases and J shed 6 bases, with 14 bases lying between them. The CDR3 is CASRERSRNSPLHF. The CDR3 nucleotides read TGTGCCAGTCGAGAACGGTCTCGTAATTCACCCCTCCACTTT.